This entry is about one TCR beta chain. Its specificity is not known. V dropped 4 bases and J dropped 5; count of bases not matched to a gene: 10. The CDR3 runs to 16 residues. Germline V lookup: CDR1 SEHNR, CDR2 FQNEAQ (reference sequence). These data are taken from a study of cytomegalovirus exposure and HLA in healthy donors. The repertoire was sequenced with immunoSEQ multiplex PCR; TCRdb's copy has only in-frame clones and lacks some. The sample carries approximately 270,000 clones, approximately 86% recorded once. Points from the study as a whole: Rarity marked most TCR sequences, yet some public TCRs occurred in many donors.

The chain has TRBV7-9 and TRBJ2-7; 11 nucleotides match TRBD2. This clonotype was sampled from a woman aged 18-29 years in good health and CMV-seronegative. The sequenced sample was PBMCs. CDR3 bases: TGTGCCAGCAGCTCACCCCTAGCGGGAGGCCGACACGAGCAGTACTTC. Translation gives CASSSPLAGGRHEQYF.